This T cell receptor (beta chain) was recorded in a study of identical twins (dated by TCRdb to 2016 to 2018). Some background on the complete study: To test whether fetal clonotypes persist, this study deep-sequenced TCR alpha and beta repertoires from monozygotic twins, from unrelated adults of various ages, and from cord blood. To rule out contamination, the twin experiments were replicated at different times with different library preparation protocols.

The method was 5' RACE. Sequencing relied on an Illumina HiSeq 2000. A universal primer binding site was introduced by template switching, and a unique molecular identifier was present in the final cDNA, enabling accurate counting of TCR cDNA molecules. First-strand cDNA for TCR alpha and beta chains was synthesized from specific primers in the conserved constant-segment region. To control for contamination, every cDNA library was double barcoded, receiving both a SMART-Mk sample barcode and Illumina barcodes. TruSeq adapter sequences along with Illumina sample barcodes were introduced in two successive PCR steps. The TCR alpha and beta cDNA libraries were sequenced on the Illumina HiSeq platform using custom primers. As for how the authors treated the data: Unique molecular identifiers were extracted from raw reads with MiGEC, and CDR3 positions were determined with MiXCR. Recombination models were inferred per individual with the repgenHMM and IGoR tools using an EM algorithm. The tcR package in R was used for shared clonotype analysis, with sharing normalized by the product of cloneset sizes. To study raw recombination free of thymic and clonal selection effects, out-of-frame nonproductive sequences were analyzed. TCRdb reworked the public reads: Q25 trimming with fastp, MiXCR clone assembly, productive beta chains retained. Rows are combined by CDR3 protein, so each entry shows the most common genes and DNA. TCRdb, not the original authors, processed these V and J calls. In this sample the table shows fewer than 550,000 distinct CDR3 sequences, around 15% of which occur a single time. Of the sample, approximately 0.9% is held by the ten largest clones.

About this clonotype: What this receptor recognizes is not known. Base qualities are not provided; no much larger clone lies one nucleotide away.

Study-wide conclusions, independent of this receptor: Because the same donors could not be followed over many years, the conclusions depended on cross-sectional statistical analysis. Compared with coincidental sharing between unrelated individuals, out-of-frame TCR alpha sequences shared between twins showed an excess of sequences with low generation probability. Zero-insertion analyses could be partly confounded by invariant T cells such as MAIT and iNKT, although diverse VJ usage argued against such confounding for most clonotypes. In monozygotic twins, recombination models systematically underestimated out-of-frame TCR alpha sharing, but the models matched the sharing seen between unrelated individuals. Fewer insertions were carried by abundant cord blood beta clonotypes; a weaker similar trend was observed in young adult naive repertoires, while no such trend was observed in memory repertoires. A weaker excess of twin sharing was found in beta out-of-frame sequences because the signal-to-noise ratio was lowered by fewer shared sequences.

Between the V and J ends, shortened by 5 bases and 5 bases respectively, the junction contains 9 bases. Inclusive of the bounding cysteine and phenylalanine, the CDR3 is 13 residues long. Solely the CDR3 DNA is kept, with 39 bases framed from the first base. CDR1 SGHVS and CDR2 FQNEAQ are derived from the germline V gene. Only healthy Caucasian donors were included. Three pairs of female monozygotic twins, all aged about 18 to 29 years, were included in the twin cohort. Positive isolation kits from Invitrogen were used to isolate the CD4+ and CD8+ T cell populations. These sequences were also reported in another study, on yellow fever vaccine responses in identical twins. As that second study puts it: The authors reported that the T cell response to vaccination in identical twins appeared partly convergent and partly personalized. The study precisely tracked vaccine-responding T cell clones in identical twins.

The origin of this receptor is a woman between 18 and 29 years old in good health. Sequences were obtained from CD4+ T cells sorted from blood. The chain couples TRBV7-8 to TRBJ2-2; possibly the D gene is TRBD2, per 5 matching bases. The CDR3 protein is CASSQKRTGELFF. The DNA sequence reads TGTGCCAGCAGCCAAAAGCGGACCGGGGAGCTGTTTTTT. Full variable domain (CDR3 extended with the reference TRBV7-8 and TRBJ2-2 proteins): GAGVSQSPRYKVAKRGQDVALRCDPISGHVSLFWYQQALGQGPEFLTYFQNEAQLDKSGLPSDRFFAERPEGSVSTLKIQRTQQEDSAVYLCASSQKRTGELFFGEGSRLTVL.